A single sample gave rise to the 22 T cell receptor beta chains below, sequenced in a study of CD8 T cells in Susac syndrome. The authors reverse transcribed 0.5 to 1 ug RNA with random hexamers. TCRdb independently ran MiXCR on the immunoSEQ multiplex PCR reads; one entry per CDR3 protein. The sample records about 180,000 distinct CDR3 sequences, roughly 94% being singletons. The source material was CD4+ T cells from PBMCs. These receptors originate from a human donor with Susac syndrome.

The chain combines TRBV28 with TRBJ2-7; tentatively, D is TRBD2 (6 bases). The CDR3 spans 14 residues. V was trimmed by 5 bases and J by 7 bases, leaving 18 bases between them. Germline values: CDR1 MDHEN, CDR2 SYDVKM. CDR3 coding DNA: TGTGCCAGCAGTGAGCCGGGACTCTCTTGGGAGCAGTACTTC. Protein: CASSEPGLSWEQYF.

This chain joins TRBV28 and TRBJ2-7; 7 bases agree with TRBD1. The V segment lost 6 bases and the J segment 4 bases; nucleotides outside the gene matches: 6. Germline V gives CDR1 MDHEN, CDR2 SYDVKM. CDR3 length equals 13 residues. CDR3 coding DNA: TGTGCCAGCAGGGGACAGCCCCTGTACGAGCAGTACTTC. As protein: CASRGQPLYEQYF.

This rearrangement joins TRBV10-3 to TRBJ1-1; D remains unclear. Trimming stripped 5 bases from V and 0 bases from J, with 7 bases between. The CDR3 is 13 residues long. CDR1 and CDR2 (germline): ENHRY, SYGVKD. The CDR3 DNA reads TGTGCCATCAGTCCAGTTGTGAACACTGAAGCTTTCTTT. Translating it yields CAISPVVNTEAFF.

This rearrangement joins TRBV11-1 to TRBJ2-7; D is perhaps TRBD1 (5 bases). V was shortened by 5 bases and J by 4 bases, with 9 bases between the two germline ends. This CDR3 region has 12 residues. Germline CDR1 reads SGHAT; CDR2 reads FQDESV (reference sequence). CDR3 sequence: CASSPTVYEQYF. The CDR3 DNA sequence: TGTGCCAGCAGCCCGACAGTATACGAGCAGTACTTC.

In DNA, the CDR3 is TGTGCCAGCAGCTCGAAGCTAGGGTCTGCGTTTCACCAAGAGACCCAGTACTTC. Protein product: CASSSKLGSAFHQETQYF. V is TRBV7-8 and J is TRBJ2-5; D is uncertain. CDR1 is SGHVS and CDR2 is FQNEAQ in the germline V gene. Trimming shortened V by 4 bases and J by 0 bases, and 21 bases separated the two germline ends. The CDR3 is 18 amino acids.

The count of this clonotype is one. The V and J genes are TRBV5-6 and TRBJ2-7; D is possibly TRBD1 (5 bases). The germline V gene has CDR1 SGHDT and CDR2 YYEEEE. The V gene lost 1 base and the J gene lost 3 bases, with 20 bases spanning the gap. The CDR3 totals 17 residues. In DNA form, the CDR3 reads TGTGCCAGCAGCTTGAAATGGCAGGGCAGACTCGGCTACGAGCAGTACTTC. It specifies CASSLKWQGRLGYEQYF. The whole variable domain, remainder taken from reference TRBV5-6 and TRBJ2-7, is DAGVTQSPTHLIKTRGQQVTLRCSPKSGHDTVSWYQQALGQGPQFIFQYYEEEERQRGNFPDRFSGHQFPNYSSELNVNALLLGDSALYLCASSLKWQGRLGYEQYFGPGTRLTVT.

DNA of the CDR3: TGTGCCAGCAGTCTAGTGGGACTAGCGGGGCAAGAGACCCAGTACTTC. Protein product: CASSLVGLAGQETQYF. The chain carries TRBV12-3 or TRBV12-4 and TRBJ2-5; TRBD2 aligns across 13 bases. CDR3 length equals 16 residues. V was clipped by 5 bases and J by 2 bases; unmatched bases: 5.

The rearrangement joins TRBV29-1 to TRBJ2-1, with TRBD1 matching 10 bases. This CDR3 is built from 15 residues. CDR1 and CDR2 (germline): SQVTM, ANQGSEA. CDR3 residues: CRATGTGDSYNEQFF. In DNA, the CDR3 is TGCAGGGCAACCGGGACAGGGGATTCCTACAATGAGCAGTTCTTC.

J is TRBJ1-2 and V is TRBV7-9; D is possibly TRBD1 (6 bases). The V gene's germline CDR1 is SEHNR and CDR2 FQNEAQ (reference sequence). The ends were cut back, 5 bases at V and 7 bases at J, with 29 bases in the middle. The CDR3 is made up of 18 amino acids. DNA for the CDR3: TGTGCCAGCAGCCCCGATTATGCCCGGGACAAAGGAACGGGTGGCTACACCTTC. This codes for CASSPDYARDKGTGGYTF.

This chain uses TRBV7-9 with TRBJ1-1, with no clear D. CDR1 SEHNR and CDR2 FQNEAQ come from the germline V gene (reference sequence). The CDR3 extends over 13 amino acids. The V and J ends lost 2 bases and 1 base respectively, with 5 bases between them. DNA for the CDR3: TGTGCCAGCAGCTTACTCCCGAACACTGAAGCTTTCTTT. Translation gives CASSLLPNTEAFF.

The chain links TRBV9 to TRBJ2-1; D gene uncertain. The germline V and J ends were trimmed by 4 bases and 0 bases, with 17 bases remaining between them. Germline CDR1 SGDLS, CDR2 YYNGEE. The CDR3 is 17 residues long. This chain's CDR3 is CASSPGFFRSSYNEQFF. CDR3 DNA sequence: TGTGCCAGCAGCCCAGGCTTCTTCCGGAGCTCCTACAATGAGCAGTTCTTC.

The CDR3 coding sequence is TGTGCCAGCAGGAGTAGGCGGGAAGACACTGAAGCTTTCTTT. It is translated as CASRSRREDTEAFF. The chain uses TRBV12-3 or TRBV12-4 and TRBJ1-1; D remains ambiguous. The CDR3 runs to 14 residues. V lost 6 bases, J lost 3 bases, and 14 bases lay in between.

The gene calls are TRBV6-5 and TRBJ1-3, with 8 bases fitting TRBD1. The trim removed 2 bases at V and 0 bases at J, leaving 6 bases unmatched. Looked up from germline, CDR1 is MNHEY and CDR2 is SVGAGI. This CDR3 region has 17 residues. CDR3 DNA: TGTGCCAGCAGTTACACCGGACAGGGCCCCTCTGGAAACACCATATATTTT. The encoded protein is CASSYTGQGPSGNTIYF.

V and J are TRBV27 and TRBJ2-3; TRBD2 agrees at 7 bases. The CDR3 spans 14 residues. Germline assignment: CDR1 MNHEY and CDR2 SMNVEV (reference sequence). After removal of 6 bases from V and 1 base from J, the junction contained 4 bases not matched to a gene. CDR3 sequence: CASRLRGGTDTQYF. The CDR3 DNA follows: TGTGCCAGCAGACTCCGGGGGGGCACAGATACGCAGTATTTT.

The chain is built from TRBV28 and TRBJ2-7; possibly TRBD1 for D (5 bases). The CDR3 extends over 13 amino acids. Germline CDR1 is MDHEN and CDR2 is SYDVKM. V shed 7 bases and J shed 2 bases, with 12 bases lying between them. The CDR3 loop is CASISTGAYEQYF. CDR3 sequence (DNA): TGTGCCAGCATTTCAACAGGTGCCTACGAGCAGTACTTC.

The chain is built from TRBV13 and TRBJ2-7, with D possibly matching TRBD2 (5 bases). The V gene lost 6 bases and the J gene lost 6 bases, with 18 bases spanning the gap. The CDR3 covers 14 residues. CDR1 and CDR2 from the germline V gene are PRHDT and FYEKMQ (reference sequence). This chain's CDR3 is CASSRGLPPSEQYF. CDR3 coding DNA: TGTGCCAGCAGTCGGGGTCTACCTCCCTCCGAGCAGTACTTC.

CDR3 in amino acids: CASSVQVSNTEAFF. For the CDR3, the DNA is TGTGCCAGCAGCGTGCAGGTTTCGAACACTGAAGCTTTCTTT. The chain carries TRBV9 and TRBJ1-1; no clear D gene. The CDR3 covers 14 residues. CDR1 SGDLS and CDR2 YYNGEE come from the germline V gene. Trimming pared 2 bases from V and 1 base from J, leaving 9 bases between.

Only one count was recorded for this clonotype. The CDR3 loop reads CASSLGTSGGDEQFF. DNA for the CDR3: TGTGCCAGCAGCTTAGGTACTAGCGGGGGAGATGAGCAGTTCTTC. The rearrangement links TRBV11-3 to TRBJ2-1; 11 positions match TRBD2. Trimming cost V 1 base and J 8 bases; bases outside gene matches: 4. CDR1 and CDR2 (germline): SGHNT, YENEEA. The CDR3 sequence is 15 residues long.

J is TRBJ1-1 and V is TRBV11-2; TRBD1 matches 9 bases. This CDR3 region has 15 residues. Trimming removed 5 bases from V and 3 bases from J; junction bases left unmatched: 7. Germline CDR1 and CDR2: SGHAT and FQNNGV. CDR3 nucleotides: TGTGCCAGCAGCCCCGGACAGGGGTCGGACACTGAAGCTTTCTTT. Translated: CASSPGQGSDTEAFF.

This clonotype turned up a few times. CDR3 sequence reads: CASSLDGDTQYF. The DNA of the CDR3 is TGTGCCAGCAGCTTAGATGGTGACACCCAGTACTTC. The chain carries TRBV7-9 and TRBJ2-7; no firm D call. The CDR3 loop spans 12 amino acids. Between the trimmed V and J ends, which lost 1 base and 10 bases, there was a span of 11 bases. Germline V gene lookup returns CDR1 SEHNR and CDR2 FQNEAQ (reference sequence).

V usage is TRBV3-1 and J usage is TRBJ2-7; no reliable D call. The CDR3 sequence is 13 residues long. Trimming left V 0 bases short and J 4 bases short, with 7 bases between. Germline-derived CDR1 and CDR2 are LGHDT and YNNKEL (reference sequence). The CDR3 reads CASSQDMLYEQYF. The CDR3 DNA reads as TGTGCCAGCAGCCAAGACATGTTGTACGAGCAGTACTTC.

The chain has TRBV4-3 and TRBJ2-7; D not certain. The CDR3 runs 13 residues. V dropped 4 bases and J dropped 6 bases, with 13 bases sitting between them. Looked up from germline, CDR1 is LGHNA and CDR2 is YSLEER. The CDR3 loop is CASSPAPSFEQYF. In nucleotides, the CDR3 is TGCGCCAGCAGCCCAGCCCCTAGTTTCGAGCAGTACTTC.